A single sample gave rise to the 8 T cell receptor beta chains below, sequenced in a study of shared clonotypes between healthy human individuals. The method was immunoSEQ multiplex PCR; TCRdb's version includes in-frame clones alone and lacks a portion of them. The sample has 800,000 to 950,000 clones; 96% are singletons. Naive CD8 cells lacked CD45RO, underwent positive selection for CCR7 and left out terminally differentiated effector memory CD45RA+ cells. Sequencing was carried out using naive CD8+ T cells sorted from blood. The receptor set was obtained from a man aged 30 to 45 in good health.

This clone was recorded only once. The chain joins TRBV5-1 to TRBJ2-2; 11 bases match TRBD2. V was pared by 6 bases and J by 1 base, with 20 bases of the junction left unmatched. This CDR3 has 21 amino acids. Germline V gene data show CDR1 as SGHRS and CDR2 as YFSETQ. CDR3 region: CASTKKKGLAVDAKNTGELFF. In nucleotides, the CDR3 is TGCGCCAGCACCAAAAAAAAGGGACTAGCGGTAGACGCTAAGAACACCGGGGAGCTGTTTTTT. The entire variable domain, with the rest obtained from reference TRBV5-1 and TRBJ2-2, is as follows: KAGVTQTPRYLIKTRGQQVTLSCSPISGHRSVSWYQQTPGQGLQFLFEYFSETQRNKGNFPGRFSGRQFSNSRSEMNVSTLELGDSALYLCASTKKKGLAVDAKNTGELFFGEGSRLTVL.

CDR3 sequence: CASIERLSFVGSTSAHHEQYF. The CDR3 DNA sequence: TGTGCCAGCATCGAACGTTTATCGTTTGTAGGTTCAACTAGCGCCCATCACGAGCAGTACTTC. The chain has TRBV28 and TRBJ2-7, with 7 positions matching TRBD2. Trimming removed 7 bases from V and 5 bases from J; junction bases left unmatched: 32. The CDR3 runs 21 residues. CDR1 is MDHEN, CDR2 SYDVKM, per germline. The full variable domain, rest sourced from reference TRBV28 and TRBJ2-7, is DVKVTQSSRYLVKRTGEKVFLECVQDMDHENMFWYRQDPGLGLRLIYFSYDVKMKEKGDIPEGYSVSREKKERFSLILESASTNQTSMYLCASIERLSFVGSTSAHHEQYFGPGTRLTVT.

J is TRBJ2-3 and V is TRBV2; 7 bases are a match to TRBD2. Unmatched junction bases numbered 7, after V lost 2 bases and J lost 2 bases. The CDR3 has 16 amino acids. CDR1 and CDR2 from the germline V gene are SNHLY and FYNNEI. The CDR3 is CASSETASGNTDTQYF. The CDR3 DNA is TGTGCCAGCAGTGAAACGGCTAGCGGAAACACAGATACGCAGTATTTT.

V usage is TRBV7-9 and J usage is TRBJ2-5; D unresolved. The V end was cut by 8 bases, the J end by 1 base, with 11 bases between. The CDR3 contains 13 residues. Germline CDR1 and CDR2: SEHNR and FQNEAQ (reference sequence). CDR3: CASAAVSQETQYF. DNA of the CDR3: TGTGCCAGCGCTGCAGTGTCCCAAGAGACCCAGTACTTC.

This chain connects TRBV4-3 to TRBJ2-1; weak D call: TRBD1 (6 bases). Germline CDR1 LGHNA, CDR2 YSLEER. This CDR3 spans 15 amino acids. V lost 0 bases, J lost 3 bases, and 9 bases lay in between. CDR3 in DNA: TGCGCCAGCAGCCAAGAGCAGGACAGCTACAATGAGCAGTTCTTC. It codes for CASSQEQDSYNEQFF.

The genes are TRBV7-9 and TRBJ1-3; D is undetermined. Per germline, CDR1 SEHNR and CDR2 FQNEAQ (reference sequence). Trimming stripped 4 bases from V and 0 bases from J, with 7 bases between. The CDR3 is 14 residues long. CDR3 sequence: CASSSLGSGNTIYF. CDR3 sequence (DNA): TGTGCCAGCAGCTCTCTTGGCTCTGGAAACACCATATATTTT. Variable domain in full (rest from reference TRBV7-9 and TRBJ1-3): DTGVSQNPRHKITKRGQNVTFRCDPISEHNRLYWYRQTLGQGPEFLTYFQNEAQLEKSRLLSDRFSAERPKGSFSTLEIQRTEQGDSAMYLCASSSLGSGNTIYFGEGSWLTVV.

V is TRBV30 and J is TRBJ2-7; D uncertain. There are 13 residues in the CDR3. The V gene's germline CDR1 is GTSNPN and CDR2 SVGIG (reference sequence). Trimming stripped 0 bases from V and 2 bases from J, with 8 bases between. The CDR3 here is CAWSVDLAYEQYF. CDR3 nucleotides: TGTGCCTGGAGTGTAGACCTAGCCTACGAGCAGTACTTC.

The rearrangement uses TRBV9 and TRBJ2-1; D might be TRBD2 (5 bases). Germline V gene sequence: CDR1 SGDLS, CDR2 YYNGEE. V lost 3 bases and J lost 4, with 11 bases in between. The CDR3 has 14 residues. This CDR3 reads CASSGSGLYNEQFF. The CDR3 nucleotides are TGTGCCAGCAGCGGATCCGGACTGTACAATGAGCAGTTCTTC.